A single TCR beta chain is shown here with its context. Its antigen is not identified. The CDR3 runs to 16 residues. The germline V gene has CDR1 SGDLS and CDR2 YYNGEE. Trimming left V 4 bases short and J 9 bases short, with 20 bases between. These data belong to a study of breast tumors, draining lymph nodes, adjacent tissues. Study-wide results and caveats: Tumor T cell lymph node origin was a supported hypothesis, not proven. Most tumor T cells seemingly derive from lymph node, then expand in tumor. Luminal-like breast cancer showed significantly higher tumor–nontumor repertoire similarity than basal-like. Compared with lymph nodes, tumors were less diverse; compared with nontumor tissue, more.

From the multiplex PCR reads, TCRdb called clonotypes with MiXCR, one entry per CDR3 protein. The sample contains around 66,000 distinct CDR3 sequences, around 43% of which appear only once. The TCR sequence derives from a female donor with breast cancer. Some clones in this sample may be carry-over from other donors' samples. Sequences were obtained from breast tumor tissue. V gene TRBV9 combines with J gene TRBJ1-6; the D gene is possibly TRBD1 (6 bases). The CDR3, as DNA: TGTGCCAGCAGCCCCTTCAGCGGGGGCAATACTTCACCCCTCCACTTT. This gives the protein CASSPFSGGNTSPLHF.